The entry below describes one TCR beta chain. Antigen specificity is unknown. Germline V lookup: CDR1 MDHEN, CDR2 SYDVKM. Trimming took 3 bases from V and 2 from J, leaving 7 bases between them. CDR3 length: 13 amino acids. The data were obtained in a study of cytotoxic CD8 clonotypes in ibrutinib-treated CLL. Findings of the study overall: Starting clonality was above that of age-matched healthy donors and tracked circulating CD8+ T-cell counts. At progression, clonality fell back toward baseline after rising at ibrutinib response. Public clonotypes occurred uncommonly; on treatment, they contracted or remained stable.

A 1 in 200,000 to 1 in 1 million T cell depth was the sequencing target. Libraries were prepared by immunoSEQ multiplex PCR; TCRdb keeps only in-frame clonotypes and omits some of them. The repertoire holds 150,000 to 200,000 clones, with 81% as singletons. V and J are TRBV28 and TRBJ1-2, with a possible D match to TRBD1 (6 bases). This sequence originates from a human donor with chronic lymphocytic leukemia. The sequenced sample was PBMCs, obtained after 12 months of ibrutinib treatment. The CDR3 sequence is CASSFTGNYGYTF. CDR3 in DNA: TGTGCCAGCAGTTTCACAGGGAACTATGGCTACACCTTC.